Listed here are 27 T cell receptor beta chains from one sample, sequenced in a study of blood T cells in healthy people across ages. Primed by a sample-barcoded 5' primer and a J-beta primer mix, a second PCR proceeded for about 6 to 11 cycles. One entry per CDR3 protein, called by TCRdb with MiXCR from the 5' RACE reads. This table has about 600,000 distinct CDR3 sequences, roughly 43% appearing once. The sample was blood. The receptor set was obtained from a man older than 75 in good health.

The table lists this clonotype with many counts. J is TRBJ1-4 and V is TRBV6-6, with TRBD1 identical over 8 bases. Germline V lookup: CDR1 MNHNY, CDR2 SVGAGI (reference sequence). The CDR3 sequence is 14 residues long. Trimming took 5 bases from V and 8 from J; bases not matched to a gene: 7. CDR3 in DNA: TGTGCCAGCAGTAGACAGGGGCAATGGGAAAAACTGTTTTTT. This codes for CASSRQGQWEKLFF.

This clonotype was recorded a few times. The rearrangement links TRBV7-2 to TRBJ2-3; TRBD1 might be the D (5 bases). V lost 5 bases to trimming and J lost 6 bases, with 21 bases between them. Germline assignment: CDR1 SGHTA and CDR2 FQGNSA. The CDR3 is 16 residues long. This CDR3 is CASSPQTGEAGDTQYF. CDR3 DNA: TGTGCCAGCAGCCCTCAAACAGGCGAGGCTGGGGATACGCAGTATTTT.

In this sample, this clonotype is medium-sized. The CDR3 DNA reads TGTGCCCACGCAGAGGGACCTCGCACAGATACGCAGTATTTT. This gives the protein CAHAEGPRTDTQYF. This chain uses TRBV6-6 with TRBJ2-3, with D perhaps TRBD1 or TRBD2 (5 bases each). Between the trimmed V and J ends, which lost 11 bases and 1 base, there was a span of 16 bases. Germline CDR1 and CDR2: MNHNY and SVGAGI (reference sequence). This CDR3 contains 14 residues.

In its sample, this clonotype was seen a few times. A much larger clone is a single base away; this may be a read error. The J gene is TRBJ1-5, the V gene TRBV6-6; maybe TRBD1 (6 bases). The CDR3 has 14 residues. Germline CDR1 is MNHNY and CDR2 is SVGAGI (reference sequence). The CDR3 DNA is TGTGCCAGCAGTCAGGGGCATAGCAATCAGCTCCAGCATTTT. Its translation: CASSQGHSNQLQHF.

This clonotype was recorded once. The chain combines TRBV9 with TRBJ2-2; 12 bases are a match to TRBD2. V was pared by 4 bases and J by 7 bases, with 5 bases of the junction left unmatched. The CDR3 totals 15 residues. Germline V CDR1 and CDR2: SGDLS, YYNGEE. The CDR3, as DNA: TGTGCCAGCAGCCCTAGCGGGGGGGCTGTCGGGGAGCTGTTTTTT. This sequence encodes CASSPSGGAVGELFF.

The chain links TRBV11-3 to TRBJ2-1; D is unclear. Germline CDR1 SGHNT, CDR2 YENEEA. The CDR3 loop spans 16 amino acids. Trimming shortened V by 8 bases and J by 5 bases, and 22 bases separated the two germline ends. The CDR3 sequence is CASSPDGGNPDNEQFF. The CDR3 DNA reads TGTGCCAGCTCCCCGGACGGCGGAAACCCTGACAATGAGCAGTTCTTC.

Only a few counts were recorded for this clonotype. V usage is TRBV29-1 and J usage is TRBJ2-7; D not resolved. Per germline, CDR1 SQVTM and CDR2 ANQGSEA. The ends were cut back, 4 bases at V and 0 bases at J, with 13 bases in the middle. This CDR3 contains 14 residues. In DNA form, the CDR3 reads TGCAGCGTTGTGCTGACGGGTTACTCCTACGAGCAGTACTTC. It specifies CSVVLTGYSYEQYF.

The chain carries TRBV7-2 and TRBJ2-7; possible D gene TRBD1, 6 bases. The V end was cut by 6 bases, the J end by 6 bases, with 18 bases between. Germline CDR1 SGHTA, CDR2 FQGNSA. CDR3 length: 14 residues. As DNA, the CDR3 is TGTGCCAGCAGTCAAGCGGTCCTAGGGGGCGAGCAGTACTTC. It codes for CASSQAVLGGEQYF.

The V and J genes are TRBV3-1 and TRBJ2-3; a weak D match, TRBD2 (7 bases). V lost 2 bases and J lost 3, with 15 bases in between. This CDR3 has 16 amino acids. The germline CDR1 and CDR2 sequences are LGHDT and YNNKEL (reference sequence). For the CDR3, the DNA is TGTGCCAGCAGCCAAAGGAGGGGGGGCGGTACAGATACGCAGTATTTT. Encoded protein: CASSQRRGGGTDTQYF.

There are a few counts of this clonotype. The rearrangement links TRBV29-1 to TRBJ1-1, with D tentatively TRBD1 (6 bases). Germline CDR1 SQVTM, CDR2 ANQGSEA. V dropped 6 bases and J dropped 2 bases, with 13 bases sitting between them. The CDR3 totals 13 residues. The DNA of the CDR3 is TGCAGCGTCCTCGGACAGATCAACACTGAAGCTTTCTTT. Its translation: CSVLGQINTEAFF.

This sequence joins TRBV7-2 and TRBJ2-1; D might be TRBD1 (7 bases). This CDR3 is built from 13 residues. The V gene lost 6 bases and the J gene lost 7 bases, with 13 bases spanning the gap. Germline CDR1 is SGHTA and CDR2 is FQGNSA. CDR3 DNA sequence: TGTGCCAGCAGAATATCAGGGGGGAATGAGCAGTTCTTC. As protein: CASRISGGNEQFF.

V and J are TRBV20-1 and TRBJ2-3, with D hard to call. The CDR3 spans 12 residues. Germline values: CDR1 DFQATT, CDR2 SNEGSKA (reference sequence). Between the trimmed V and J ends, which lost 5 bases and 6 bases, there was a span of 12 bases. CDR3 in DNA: TGCAGTGCTCCCCTGAACGGGGATACGCAGTATTTT. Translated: CSAPLNGDTQYF.

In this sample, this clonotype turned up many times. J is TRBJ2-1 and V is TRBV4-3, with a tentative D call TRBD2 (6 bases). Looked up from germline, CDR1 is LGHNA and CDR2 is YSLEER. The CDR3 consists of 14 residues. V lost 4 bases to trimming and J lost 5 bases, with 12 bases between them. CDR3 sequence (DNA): TGCGCCAGCAGCCCTCGACTAGGCAACAATGAGCAGTTCTTC. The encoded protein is CASSPRLGNNEQFF.

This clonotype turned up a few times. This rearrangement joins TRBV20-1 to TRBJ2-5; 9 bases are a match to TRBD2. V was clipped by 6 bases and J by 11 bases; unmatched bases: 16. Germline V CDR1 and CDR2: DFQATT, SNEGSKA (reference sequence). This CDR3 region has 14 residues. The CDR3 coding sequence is TGCAGTGCCACTCCTAGCGGGGCTTTGGGGGAGCAGTACTTC. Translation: CSATPSGALGEQYF.

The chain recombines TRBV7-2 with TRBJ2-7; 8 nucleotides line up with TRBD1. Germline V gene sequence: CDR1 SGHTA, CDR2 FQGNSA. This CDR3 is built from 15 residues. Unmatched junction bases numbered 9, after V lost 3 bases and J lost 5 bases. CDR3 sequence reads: CASSFSGKQGDEQYF. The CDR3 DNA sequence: TGTGCCAGCAGCTTTTCAGGGAAACAGGGGGACGAGCAGTACTTC.

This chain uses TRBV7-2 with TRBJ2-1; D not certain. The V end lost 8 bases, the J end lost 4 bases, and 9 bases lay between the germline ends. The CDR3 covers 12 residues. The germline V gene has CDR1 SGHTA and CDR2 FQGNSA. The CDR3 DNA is TGTGCCAGCCGATCTGGTTACAATGAGCAGTTCTTC. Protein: CASRSGYNEQFF.

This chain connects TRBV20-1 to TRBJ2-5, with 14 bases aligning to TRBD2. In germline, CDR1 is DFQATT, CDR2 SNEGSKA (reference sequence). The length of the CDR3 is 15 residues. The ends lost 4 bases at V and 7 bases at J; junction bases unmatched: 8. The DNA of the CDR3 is TGCAGTGCTAACCCTGGACTAGCGGGGGGCCGGACCCAGTACTTC. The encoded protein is CSANPGLAGGRTQYF.

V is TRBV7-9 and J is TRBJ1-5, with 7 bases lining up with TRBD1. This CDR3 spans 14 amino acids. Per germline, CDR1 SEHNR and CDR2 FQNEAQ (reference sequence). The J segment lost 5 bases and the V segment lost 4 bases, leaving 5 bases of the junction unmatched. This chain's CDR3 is CASSSDRADQPQHF. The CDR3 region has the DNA TGTGCCAGCAGCTCCGACAGGGCGGATCAGCCCCAGCATTTT.

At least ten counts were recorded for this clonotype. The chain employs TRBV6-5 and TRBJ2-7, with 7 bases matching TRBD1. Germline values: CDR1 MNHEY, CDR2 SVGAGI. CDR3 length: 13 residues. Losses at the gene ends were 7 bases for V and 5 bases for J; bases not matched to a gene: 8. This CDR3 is CASTSGGSDEQYF. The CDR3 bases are TGTGCCAGCACCTCAGGGGGTTCCGACGAGCAGTACTTC.

Here the CDR3 reads CAIHAGTSSYEQYF. The DNA for the CDR3 is TGTGCCATCCATGCCGGGACTTCCTCCTACGAGCAGTACTTC. The genes are TRBV10-3 and TRBJ2-7; the D gene is possibly TRBD2 (6 bases). The CDR3 contains 14 residues. Germline values: CDR1 ENHRY, CDR2 SYGVKD. Deletions cut 8 bases from V and 0 bases from J, with 14 bases between.

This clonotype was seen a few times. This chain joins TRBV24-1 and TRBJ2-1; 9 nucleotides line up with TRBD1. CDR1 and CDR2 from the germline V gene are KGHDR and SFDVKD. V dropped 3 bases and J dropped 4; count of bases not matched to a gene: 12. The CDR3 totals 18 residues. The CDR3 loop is CATSDPIDGQGLYNEQFF. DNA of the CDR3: TGTGCCACCAGTGATCCGATAGACGGACAGGGGCTGTACAATGAGCAGTTCTTC.

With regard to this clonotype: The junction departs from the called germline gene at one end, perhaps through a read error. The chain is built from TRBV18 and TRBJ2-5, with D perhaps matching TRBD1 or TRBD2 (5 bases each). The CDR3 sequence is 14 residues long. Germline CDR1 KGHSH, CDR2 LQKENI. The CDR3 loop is CVSSPPIRPGPPYF. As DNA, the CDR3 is TGTGTCAGCTCACCACCAATCCGACCGGGACCACCGTACTTC.

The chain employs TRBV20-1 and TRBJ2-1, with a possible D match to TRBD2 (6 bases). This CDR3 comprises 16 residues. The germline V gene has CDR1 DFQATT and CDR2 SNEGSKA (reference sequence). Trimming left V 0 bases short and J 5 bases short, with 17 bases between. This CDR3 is CSARDRRGAINNEQFF. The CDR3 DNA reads TGCAGTGCTAGAGATCGGAGGGGAGCAATTAACAATGAGCAGTTCTTC.

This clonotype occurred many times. The CDR3 bases are TGTGCCAGCAAATCCGAGAGGGACAGGGCCGGTGGCTACACCTTC. It yields the protein CASKSERDRAGGYTF. The chain is built from TRBV6-6 and TRBJ1-2, with TRBD1 matching over 9 bases. The CDR3 extends over 15 amino acids. Trimming took 7 bases from V and 7 from J; bases not matched to a gene: 13. The germline V gene encodes CDR1 MNHNY and CDR2 SVGAGI (reference sequence).

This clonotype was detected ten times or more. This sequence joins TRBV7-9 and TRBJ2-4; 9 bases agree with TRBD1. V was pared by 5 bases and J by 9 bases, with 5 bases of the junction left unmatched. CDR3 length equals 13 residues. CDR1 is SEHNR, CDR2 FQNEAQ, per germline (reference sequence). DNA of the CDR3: TGTGCCAGCAGCGGACAGGGGTTCGGCATTCAGTACTTC. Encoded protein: CASSGQGFGIQYF.

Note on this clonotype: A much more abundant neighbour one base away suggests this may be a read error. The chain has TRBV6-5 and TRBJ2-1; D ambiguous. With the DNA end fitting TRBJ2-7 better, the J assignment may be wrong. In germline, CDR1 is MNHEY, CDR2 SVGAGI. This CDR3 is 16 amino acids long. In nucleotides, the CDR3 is TGTGCCAGCAGTTACTCGCCGGGCGACTCCTACAATGAGCAGTACTTC. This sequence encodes CASSYSPGDSYNEQYF.

CDR3 amino acids: CASSVYASTGYTF. The CDR3 DNA is TGTGCCAGCAGTGTATACGCGTCAACTGGCTACACCTTC. The J gene is TRBJ1-2, the V gene TRBV28, with D unclear. The V and J ends lost 5 bases and 7 bases respectively, with 14 bases between them. The CDR3 contains 13 residues. Germline assignment: CDR1 MDHEN and CDR2 SYDVKM.